Sequencing of this T cell receptor (beta chain) was carried out in a study of T cell repertoires in cytomegalovirus infection. Overall study findings and caveats: Clonotypes of TCR beta that were HLA-C-restricted and CMV-specific dominated the ex vivo response.

To note about this clonotype: What it binds is not known.

Via MiXCR, TCRdb re-called the reads, giving one row per CDR3 protein. Of roughly 500,000 distinct CDR3 sequences in the sample, 16% were seen once. V was trimmed by 7 bases and J by 4 bases, leaving 13 bases between them. Germline assignment: CDR1 SEHNR and CDR2 FQNEAQ (reference sequence). This CDR3 comprises 14 residues. This rearrangement joins TRBV7-9 to TRBJ1-4, with D hard to call. Sequenced input: CD8+ T cells from PBMCs. This clonotype was sampled from a human donor in good health (CMV status not recorded). Some clones in this sample may be carry-over from other donors' samples. The CDR3 DNA reads as TGTGCCAGCATGCTTGGCGGATATAATGAAAAACTGTTTTTT. Its translation is CASMLGGYNEKLFF.